Presented here are 21 T cell receptor beta chains from one specimen sequenced in a study of identifying expanded T cells in peripheral blood. Generated by immunoSEQ multiplex PCR, the TCRdb table keeps only in-frame clones and is missing some. The sample holds under 120,000 clones, roughly 89% seen once. Sequences were obtained from blood. Receptors originate from a person aged 18 to 69 in good health.

The rearrangement links TRBV2 to TRBJ2-2; D call uncertain. V gave up 3 bases and J gave up 1 base, with 6 bases separating them. This CDR3 is built from 14 residues. Germline CDR1 and CDR2: SNHLY and FYNNEI. The CDR3 DNA reads as TGTGCCAGCAGTGACTTCGGGAACACCGGGGAGCTGTTTTTT. This gives the protein CASSDFGNTGELFF.

The count of this clone is one. The CDR3 spells CASSISSGQAYEQYF. The CDR3 region has the DNA TGTGCCAGTAGTATATCCTCAGGGCAGGCCTACGAGCAGTACTTC. This chain connects TRBV19 to TRBJ2-7; D perhaps matches TRBD1 (5 bases). Trimming pared 2 bases from V and 2 bases from J, leaving 13 bases between. CDR3 length: 15 residues. In germline, CDR1 is LNHDA, CDR2 SQIVND (reference sequence).

This clone turned up a few times. This sequence joins TRBV29-1 and TRBJ1-4, with D hard to call. CDR3 length: 15 residues. Germline CDR1 SQVTM, CDR2 ANQGSEA. V lost 2 bases, J lost 0 bases, and 10 bases lay in between. In DNA form, the CDR3 reads TGCAGCGTTGAATCGGAGGGTGCAACTAATGAAAAACTGTTTTTT. Protein sequence: CSVESEGATNEKLFF.

This clone has only one observation. This chain links TRBV6-6 with TRBJ1-2; D remains unclear. Germline lookup yields CDR1 MNHNY and CDR2 SVGAGI (reference sequence). The V and J ends lost 4 bases and 7 bases respectively, with 16 bases between them. The CDR3 covers 14 residues. CDR3 DNA: TGTGCCAGCAGTTGGGGTGGGAGGGCCGTTGGCTACACCTTC. Translation gives CASSWGGRAVGYTF.

The V gene is TRBV18, the J gene TRBJ2-2; 7 bases match TRBD1. Per the germline V gene, CDR1 is KGHSH and CDR2 is LQKENI. V trimming: 6 bases; J trimming: 4 bases; junction bases outside the gene matches: 14. The CDR3 loop spans 17 amino acids. The CDR3 spells CASSQLRDSPTTGELFF. CDR3 DNA: TGTGCCAGCTCTCAACTCCGGGACAGTCCTACCACCGGGGAGCTGTTTTTT.

The CDR3 region is CASSQHGLAGRLGTDTQYF. The CDR3, as DNA: TGTGCCAGCAGCCAACACGGACTAGCGGGGCGTCTAGGTACAGATACGCAGTATTTT. The chain combines TRBV7-6 with TRBJ2-3; 12 nucleotides match TRBD2. J gave up 3 bases and V 5 bases, and 15 bases lay outside the gene matches. The CDR3 runs 19 residues. CDR1 SGHVS and CDR2 FNYEAQ come from the germline V gene. Full variable domain (rest looked up from reference TRBV7-6 and TRBJ2-3): GAGVSQSPRYKVTKRGQDVALRCDPISGHVSLYWYRQALGQGPEFLTYFNYEAQQDKSGLPNDRFSAERPEGSISTLTIQRTEQRDSAMYRCASSQHGLAGRLGTDTQYFGPGTRLTVL.

V and J are TRBV7-2 and TRBJ2-7; D call uncertain. The V gene lost 1 base and the J gene lost 11 bases, with 15 bases spanning the gap. The CDR3 is 13 residues long. Germline-derived CDR1 and CDR2 are SGHTA and FQGNSA. CDR3 sequence reads: CASSLGPQAEEYF. As DNA, the CDR3 is TGTGCCAGCAGCTTAGGGCCGCAGGCTGAGGAGTACTTC.

The V and J genes are TRBV5-4 and TRBJ1-2, with TRBD1 matching 8 bases. Germline CDR1 reads SGHNT; CDR2 reads YYREEE (reference sequence). V shed 4 bases and J 5 bases; nucleotides not matched to a gene: 10. The CDR3 loop spans 15 amino acids. Written as DNA, the CDR3 is TGTGCCAGCAGCCCAGGGGGCGTCGAGGTTTATGGCTACACCTTC. The encoded protein is CASSPGGVEVYGYTF.

This clone was observed a single time. The chain joins TRBV5-5 to TRBJ2-5; TRBD1 matches 8 bases. The CDR3 sequence is 14 residues long. Looked up from germline, CDR1 is SGHKS and CDR2 is YYEKEE (reference sequence). Trimming cost V 3 bases and J 5 bases; bases outside gene matches: 6. CDR3 nucleotides: TGTGCCAGCAGCTCAAGGACAGGGTCCGAGACCCAGTACTTC. This codes for CASSSRTGSETQYF.

This clone was observed a single time. The rearrangement uses TRBV6-5 and TRBJ1-6, with D unresolved. Germline CDR1 and CDR2: MNHEY and SVGAGI. The CDR3 runs to 16 residues. V lost 2 bases and J lost 10, with 18 bases in between. The CDR3: CASSYGTAPMGSPLHF. DNA for the CDR3: TGTGCCAGCAGTTACGGAACAGCCCCTATGGGGTCACCCCTCCACTTT.

As to this clone: The junction shows a germline mismatch at one end, possibly a read error. The genes are TRBV12-5 and TRBJ2-5; D unresolved. Germline values: CDR1 LGHNT, CDR2 FRNRAP. The CDR3 extends over 14 amino acids. The CDR3, as DNA: TGTGCTAGTGCTTTGTCGGGTGGGCCTGAGACCCAGTACTTC. This gives the protein CASALSGGPETQYF.

The rearrangement links TRBV7-7 to TRBJ1-3; no clear D. V shed 4 bases and J shed 7 bases, with 11 bases lying between them. Per the germline V gene, CDR1 is SSHAT and CDR2 is FNYEAQ (reference sequence). CDR3 length equals 13 residues. The CDR3 sequence is CASSSDLGNTIYF. DNA for the CDR3: TGTGCCAGCAGCTCCGATCTGGGGAACACCATATATTTT.

This clone was observed a single time. V usage is TRBV30 and J usage is TRBJ2-1; TRBD1 matches 7 bases. The length of the CDR3 is 15 residues. CDR1 GTSNPN and CDR2 SVGIG come from the germline V gene (reference sequence). Trimming removed 2 bases from V and 6 bases from J; junction bases left unmatched: 10. CDR3 protein: CAWSIGTVLGNEQFF. The DNA of the CDR3 is TGTGCCTGGAGTATTGGGACAGTATTGGGCAATGAGCAGTTCTTC.

The V call is TRBV6-1, the J call TRBJ2-5; D tentatively reads TRBD1 or TRBD2 (5 bases each). The V gene's germline CDR1 is MNHNS and CDR2 SASEGT. The CDR3 has 14 residues. V dropped 7 bases and J dropped 5 bases, with 17 bases sitting between them. CDR3 coding DNA: TGTGCCAGCACCAAGGTTTATTGGGGGGAGACCCAGTACTTC. Amino acids: CASTKVYWGETQYF.

This sequence joins TRBV29-1 and TRBJ2-5; 7 bases are a match to TRBD2. CDR3 size: 12 residues. V was pared by 4 bases and J by 7 bases, with 6 bases of the junction left unmatched. The germline gives CDR1 SQVTM, CDR2 ANQGSEA. CDR3 in DNA: TGCAGCGTTGTGTTGGGGAGGGGGACCCAGTACTTC. This sequence encodes CSVVLGRGTQYF.

The chain has TRBV27 and TRBJ2-7, with 9 bases matching TRBD1. CDR1 is MNHEY and CDR2 is SMNVEV in the germline V gene (reference sequence). The CDR3 totals 14 residues. The V gene end was trimmed by 4 bases and the J gene end by 4 bases; junction bases not matched to a gene: 5. The CDR3 protein is CASSSTGGRYEQYF. The CDR3 coding sequence is TGTGCCAGCAGTTCTACAGGGGGCAGGTACGAGCAGTACTTC.

The chain joins TRBV5-1 to TRBJ2-3; D possibly corresponds to TRBD2 (6 bases). Germline V gives CDR1 SGHRS, CDR2 YFSETQ. Trimming took 1 base from V and 5 from J, leaving 8 bases between them. The CDR3 loop spans 13 amino acids. Here the CDR3 reads CASSLRRGDTQYF. As DNA, the CDR3 is TGCGCCAGCAGCTTGAGGAGGGGAGATACGCAGTATTTT.

This clone was seen a single time. The gene calls are TRBV4-3 and TRBJ1-2; 7 positions agree with TRBD1. Unmatched junction bases numbered 7, after V lost 0 bases and J lost 0 bases. The germline gives CDR1 LGHNA, CDR2 YSLEER. CDR3 length: 17 residues. Here the CDR3 DNA reads TGCGCCAGCAGCCAAGATCCGACAGGGCCCTCTAACTATGGCTACACCTTC. This sequence encodes CASSQDPTGPSNYGYTF.

The V call is TRBV4-2, the J call TRBJ1-1; 7 positions match TRBD1. The germline CDR1 and CDR2 sequences are LGHNA and YNFKEQ. V lost 4 bases and J lost 1; bases outside the gene matches: 15. CDR3 size: 18 residues. CDR3 protein: CASSRSGTEATRNTEAFF. DNA for the CDR3: TGTGCCAGCAGCCGATCCGGGACAGAGGCTACCCGGAACACTGAAGCTTTCTTT.

This chain links TRBV30 with TRBJ2-3; D perhaps matches TRBD2 (5 bases). Trimming shortened V by 6 bases and J by 0 bases, and 10 bases separated the two germline ends. This CDR3 has 13 residues. Germline CDR1 reads GTSNPN; CDR2 reads SVGIG (reference sequence). The CDR3 protein is CACDRGSTDTQYF. The CDR3 nucleotides read TGTGCCTGTGATCGGGGTAGCACAGATACGCAGTATTTT.

J is TRBJ2-3 and V is TRBV7-2; D could derive from TRBD1 or TRBD2 (6 bases each). Trimming pared 4 bases from V and 2 bases from J, leaving 7 bases between. This CDR3 region has 13 residues. The V gene's germline CDR1 is SGHTA and CDR2 FQGNSA. The CDR3 sequence is CASSWGATDTQYF. As DNA, the CDR3 is TGTGCCAGCAGCTGGGGGGCCACAGATACGCAGTATTTT. Complete variable domain (other parts from reference TRBV7-2 and TRBJ2-3): GAGVSQSPSNKVTEKGKDVELRCDPISGHTALYWYRQSLGQGLEFLIYFQGNSAPDKSGLPSDRFSAERTGGSVSTLTIQRTQQEDSAVYLCASSWGATDTQYFGPGTRLTVL.